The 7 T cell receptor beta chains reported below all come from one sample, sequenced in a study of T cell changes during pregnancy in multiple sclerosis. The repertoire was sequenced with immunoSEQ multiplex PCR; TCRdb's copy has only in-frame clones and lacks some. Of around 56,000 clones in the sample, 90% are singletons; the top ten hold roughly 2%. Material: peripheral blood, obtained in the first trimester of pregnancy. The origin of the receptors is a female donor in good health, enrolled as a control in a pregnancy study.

The CDR3 is CASSLSGGNTGELFF. As DNA, the CDR3 is TGTGCCAGCAGCTTATCGGGGGGGAACACCGGGGAGCTGTTTTTT. The chain is built from TRBV5-4 and TRBJ2-2; 7 bases match TRBD2. Germline CDR1 SGHNT, CDR2 YYREEE (reference sequence). The ends lost 2 bases at V and 1 base at J; junction bases unmatched: 2. The CDR3 length is 15 residues.

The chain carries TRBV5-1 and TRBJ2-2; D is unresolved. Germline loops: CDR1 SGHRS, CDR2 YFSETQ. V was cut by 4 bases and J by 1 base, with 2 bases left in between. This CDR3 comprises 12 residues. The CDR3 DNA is TGCGCCAGCAGCCTGAACACCGGGGAGCTGTTTTTT. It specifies CASSLNTGELFF. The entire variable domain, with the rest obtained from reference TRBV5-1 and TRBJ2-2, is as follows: KAGVTQTPRYLIKTRGQQVTLSCSPISGHRSVSWYQQTPGQGLQFLFEYFSETQRNKGNFPGRFSGRQFSNSRSEMNVSTLELGDSALYLCASSLNTGELFFGEGSRLTVL.

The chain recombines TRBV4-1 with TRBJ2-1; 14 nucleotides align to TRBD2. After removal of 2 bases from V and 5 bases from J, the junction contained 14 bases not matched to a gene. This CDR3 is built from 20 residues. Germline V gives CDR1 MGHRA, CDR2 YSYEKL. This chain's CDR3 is CASSQLGLAGGPLGHNEQFF. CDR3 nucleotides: TGCGCCAGCAGCCAACTCGGACTAGCGGGAGGCCCTCTGGGTCACAATGAGCAGTTCTTC.

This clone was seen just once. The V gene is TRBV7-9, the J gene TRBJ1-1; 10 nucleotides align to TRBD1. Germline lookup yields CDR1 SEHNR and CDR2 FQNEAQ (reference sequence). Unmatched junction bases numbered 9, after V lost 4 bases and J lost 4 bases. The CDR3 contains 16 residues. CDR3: CASSWGVRTGGTEAFF. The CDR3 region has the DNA TGTGCCAGCAGCTGGGGGGTCCGGACAGGGGGCACTGAAGCTTTCTTT.

This CDR3 reads CASRVTSTGHAYTF. Here the CDR3 DNA reads TGTGCCAGTAGAGTAACATCGACAGGACATGCCTACACCTTC. V is TRBV19 and J is TRBJ1-2, with a possible D match to TRBD1 (6 bases). The germline gives CDR1 LNHDA, CDR2 SQIVND (reference sequence). The V gene lost 6 bases and the J gene lost 10 bases, with 21 bases spanning the gap. The CDR3 is 14 residues long. Drawing the rest from reference TRBV19 and TRBJ1-2, the complete variable domain is DGGITQSPKYLFRKEGQNVTLSCEQNLNHDAMYWYRQDPGQGLRLIYYSQIVNDFQKGDIAEGYSVSREKKESFPLTVTSAQKNPTAFYLCASRVTSTGHAYTFGSGTRLTVV.

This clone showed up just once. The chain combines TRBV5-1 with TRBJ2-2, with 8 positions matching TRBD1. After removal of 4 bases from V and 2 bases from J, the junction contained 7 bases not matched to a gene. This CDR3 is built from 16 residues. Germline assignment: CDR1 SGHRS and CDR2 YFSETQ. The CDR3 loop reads CASSIPGTGNTGELFF. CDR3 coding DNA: TGCGCCAGCAGCATCCCCGGGACAGGAAACACCGGGGAGCTGTTTTTT.

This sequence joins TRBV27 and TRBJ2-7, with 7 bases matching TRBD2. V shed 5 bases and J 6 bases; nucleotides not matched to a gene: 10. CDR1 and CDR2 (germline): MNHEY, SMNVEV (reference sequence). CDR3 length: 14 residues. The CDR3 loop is CASSPRGGSLEQYF. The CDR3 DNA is TGTGCCAGCAGTCCCCGGGGAGGGAGCCTCGAGCAGTACTTC.